Listed below are T cell receptor beta chains from one sample, sequenced in a study of neoadjuvant nivolumab and ipilimumab in lung cancer. Profiled with immunoSEQ multiplex PCR; TCRdb holds only in-frame clones, not every one. The sample lists 3,000 to 4,000 clones; about 91% were seen once. The source was tumor tissue, collected after neoadjuvant nivolumab, alone or with ipilimumab, at or shortly before surgery. Receptors originate from an adult with non-small cell lung cancer. Each CDR3 is given with its conserved first and last residue. The D gene is left open where the match is weak. A clone size is listed for some rows: how often the clone was seen (once, few, many), or a class if it is expanded.

j_call clone_size v_call d_call cdr3_length cdr3_aa cdr3_nt
TRBJ1-2 once TRBV6-6 . 11 CASSPPGGYTF TGTGCCAGCAGCCCCCCGGGAGGCTACACCTTC
TRBJ2-7 . TRBV4-3 . 14 CASSQDGGSGEQYF TGCGCCAGCAGCCAAGATGGTGGGAGTGGCGAGCAGTACTTC
TRBJ1-5 . TRBV27 . 12 CASRTSRGPQHF TGTGCCAGCAGGACTTCCAGGGGGCCCCAGCATTTT
TRBJ1-4 . TRBV30 . 13 CAWNGIMREKLFF TGTGCCTGGAACGGGATTATGAGAGAAAAACTGTTTTTT
TRBJ2-1 few TRBV5-4 . 17 CASSLNFGVRSYNEQFF TGTGCCAGCAGCTTAAACTTCGGGGTAAGGTCCTACAATGAGCAGTTCTTC
TRBJ2-7 . TRBV7-2 . 14 CASSLPQGHYEQYF TGTGCCAGCAGCTTACCGCAGGGGCACTACGAGCAGTACTTC
TRBJ2-6 . TRBV4-1 . 14 CASSQASGANVLTF TGCGCCAGCAGCCAAGCCTCTGGGGCCAACGTCCTGACTTTC
TRBJ2-1 . TRBV18 TRBD2 18 CASSPLREAGGLYNEQFF TGTGCCAGCTCACCACTTCGGGAAGCGGGGGGGCTCTACAATGAGCAGTTCTTC
TRBJ1-1 . TRBV18 . 13 CASSRGQNTEAFF TGTGCCAGCTCTCGGGGGCAGAACACTGAAGCTTTCTTT
TRBJ2-1 . TRBV5-1 TRBD2 15 CASSAGLASDNEQFF TGCGCCAGCAGCGCTGGACTAGCTAGCGACAATGAGCAGTTCTTC
TRBJ2-5 . TRBV5-4 TRBD1 15 CASSDGTARQETQYF TGTGCCAGCAGCGATGGGACAGCGAGACAAGAGACCCAGTACTTC
TRBJ2-5 . TRBV7-2 . 14 CASSREGGRETQYF TGTGCCAGCAGCCGAGAGGGGGGTCGGGAGACCCAGTACTTC
TRBJ2-3 . TRBV29-1 . 17 CSVEDRRAHFSTDTQYF TGCAGCGTTGAAGATCGGCGGGCTCATTTCAGCACAGATACGCAGTATTTT
TRBJ2-7 . TRBV5-1 TRBD1 13 CASSLGQYYEQYF TGCGCCAGCAGCCTGGGACAGTACTACGAGCAGTACTTC
TRBJ2-7 few TRBV19 . 14 CASSRGGAAYEQYF TGTGCCAGTAGTAGGGGAGGTGCGGCCTACGAGCAGTACTTC
TRBJ1-4 . TRBV4-3 . 16 CASSPTPSATNEKLFF TGCGCCAGCAGTCCGACCCCTTCGGCAACTAATGAAAAACTGTTTTTT
TRBJ2-3 once TRBV11-1 TRBD2 16 CASSDPTSGGGDTQYF TGTGCCAGCAGCGACCCGACTAGCGGGGGGGGAGATACGCAGTATTTT
TRBJ1-1 . TRBV19 . 12 CASIALGTEAFF TGTGCCAGTATCGCCTTGGGCACTGAAGCTTTCTTT
TRBJ1-1 . TRBV6-1 . 11 CATNPVAEAFF TGTGCCACAAATCCCGTGGCAGAAGCTTTCTTT
TRBJ2-3 . TRBV5-4 . 12 CASSFSTDTQYF TGTGCCAGCAGTTTCAGCACAGATACGCAGTATTTT
TRBJ2-7 . TRBV11-1 . 14 CASSLDRQLYEQYF TGTGCCAGCAGCTTAGACAGGCAACTCTACGAGCAGTACTTC
TRBJ2-7 . TRBV4-3 . 15 CASSQDQGTIYEQYF TGCGCCAGCAGCCAAGACCAGGGGACAATCTACGAGCAGTACTTC
TRBJ1-1 . TRBV5-1 . 14 CASSLGGAATEAFF TGCGCCAGCAGCTTGGGTGGGGCAGCCACTGAAGCTTTCTTT
TRBJ1-6 . TRBV27 . 15 CASSSWWGENSPLHF TGTGCCAGCAGTTCTTGGTGGGGGGAGAATTCACCCCTCCACTTT
TRBJ2-5 . TRBV25-1 . 14 CASSEGGFKETQYF TGTGCCAGCAGTGAGGGGGGTTTTAAGGAGACCCAGTACTTC
TRBJ2-7 . TRBV6-6 TRBD1 15 CASSYGTGYTYEQYF TGTGCCAGCAGTTATGGGACAGGGTACACCTACGAGCAGTACTTC
TRBJ2-7 . TRBV1 . 13 CTSSQDSSYEQYF TGCACCAGCAGCCAAGATTCCAGCTACGAGCAGTACTTC
TRBJ2-5 . TRBV6-1 TRBD1 14 CASSRTGFGETQYF TGTGCCAGCAGCCGGACAGGGTTTGGGGAGACCCAGTACTTC
TRBJ2-3 . TRBV5-1 . 14 CASSWSGSTDTQYF TGCGCCAGCAGCTGGTCGGGTAGCACAGATACGCAGTATTTT
TRBJ2-1 . TRBV7-9 . 14 CASSSELGYNEQFF TGTGCCAGCAGCTCGGAACTAGGTTACAATGAGCAGTTCTTC
TRBJ1-5 . TRBV30 TRBD1 14 CAWSVQQGNQPQHF TGTGCCTGGAGTGTACAACAGGGGAATCAGCCCCAGCATTTT
TRBJ2-6 . TRBV27 . 17 CASSLSGFSSGANVLTF TGTGCCAGCAGTTTAAGTGGCTTCAGCTCTGGGGCCAACGTCCTGACTTTC
TRBJ1-1 few TRBV5-4 TRBD1 15 CASSGDRDGYTEAFF TGTGCCAGCAGCGGGGACAGGGATGGGTACACTGAAGCTTTCTTT
TRBJ1-1 . TRBV10-3 . 13 CAIRGGRGTEAFF TGTGCCATCAGGGGTGGCAGGGGAACTGAAGCTTTCTTT
TRBJ2-3 once TRBV19 TRBD2 15 CASSPLAVPTDTQYF TGTGCCAGTAGTCCTCTAGCGGTTCCCACAGATACGCAGTATTTT
TRBJ2-4 . TRBV2 . 15 CASSPGRGGKNIQYF TGTGCCAGCAGTCCAGGGCGAGGGGGCAAAAACATTCAGTACTTC
TRBJ1-2 few TRBV12-5 TRBD1 14 CASGGTGGDYGYTF TGTGCTAGTGGTGGGACAGGGGGGGACTATGGCTACACCTTC
TRBJ2-1 . TRBV7-7 . 14 CASSSSGANNEQFF TGTGCTAGCAGCTCATCCGGGGCCAACAATGAGCAGTTCTTC
TRBJ2-2 once TRBV6-5 . 13 CASSYQDTGELFF TGTGCCAGCAGTTACCAGGACACCGGGGAGCTGTTTTTT
TRBJ1-5 . TRBV5-1 . 16 CASSWTDSQGNQPQHF TGCGCCAGCAGCTGGACTGACAGCCAAGGAAATCAGCCCCAGCATTTT